This passage covers 7 T cell receptor beta chains from one sample sequenced in a study of shared clonotypes between healthy human individuals. The table came from immunoSEQ multiplex PCR; TCRdb's copy has only in-frame clones and leaves some out. The profile shows 2 million to 3 million clones, 93% of them singletons. Sequenced: naive CD4+ T cells from PBMCs. Subset here: CD45RA+ positively selected. These receptor sequences come from a man younger than 30 in good health. Some clones in this sample may be carry-over from other donors' samples.

The chain carries TRBV5-4 and TRBJ2-7; TRBD2 matches 13 bases. Germline V CDR1 and CDR2: SGHNT, YYREEE (reference sequence). V gave up 0 bases and J gave up 0 bases; unmatched junction bases: 9. This CDR3 comprises 19 residues. The CDR3 protein is CASSLVEGLAGSSSYEQYF. DNA for the CDR3: TGTGCCAGCAGCTTGGTTGAGGGACTAGCGGGAAGTAGCTCCTACGAGCAGTACTTC.

The V gene is TRBV5-4, the J gene TRBJ2-7, with 7 bases lining up with TRBD2. The CDR3 runs 16 residues. V dropped 6 bases and J dropped 0; count of bases not matched to a gene: 12. CDR1 SGHNT and CDR2 YYREEE come from the germline V gene (reference sequence). The CDR3 DNA is TGTGCCAGCACCTCGAACCCTAGCGGCAGCTCCTACGAGCAGTACTTC. It translates to CASTSNPSGSSYEQYF. Full variable domain (missing parts from reference TRBV5-4 and TRBJ2-7): ETGVTQSPTHLIKTRGQQVTLRCSSQSGHNTVSWYQQALGQGPQFIFQYYREEENGRGNFPPRFSGLQFPNYSSELNVNALELDDSALYLCASTSNPSGSSYEQYFGPGTRLTVT.

This clone was detected a few times. This chain links TRBV7-2 with TRBJ2-5, with D possibly being TRBD1 (6 bases). Germline values: CDR1 SGHTA, CDR2 FQGNSA. The CDR3 runs to 15 residues. V was trimmed by 2 bases and J by 5 bases, leaving 15 bases between them. The CDR3 loop is CASSLSLQGTETQYF. CDR3 coding DNA: TGTGCCAGCAGCTTATCTCTTCAGGGGACGGAGACCCAGTACTTC. Full variable domain (missing parts from reference TRBV7-2 and TRBJ2-5): GAGVSQSPSNKVTEKGKDVELRCDPISGHTALYWYRQSLGQGLEFLIYFQGNSAPDKSGLPSDRFSAERTGGSVSTLTIQRTQQEDSAVYLCASSLSLQGTETQYFGPGTRLLVL.

The V gene is TRBV9, the J gene TRBJ1-2, with 7 bases matching TRBD1. The CDR3 is 14 amino acids. After removal of 2 bases from V and 7 bases from J, the junction contained 8 bases not matched to a gene. CDR1 and CDR2 (germline): SGDLS, YYNGEE. The CDR3 DNA reads TGTGCCAGCAGCGTTTCTAACAGGGGATCTGGCTACACCTTC. It yields the protein CASSVSNRGSGYTF.

The chain uses TRBV4-2 and TRBJ1-5, with D perhaps matching TRBD1 (6 bases). The CDR3 covers 15 residues. With 0 bases removed from V and 7 bases from J, the gap between germline ends came to 13 bases. The germline CDR1 and CDR2 sequences are LGHNA and YNFKEQ. The CDR3 nucleotides read TGTGCCAGCAGCCAAGATAGGGGGGCAGGGCAGCCCCAGCATTTT. Its protein is CASSQDRGAGQPQHF.

This clone was seen just once. Different DNA sequences within this sample yield the same CDR3. This chain connects TRBV7-9 to TRBJ1-6, with D perhaps TRBD1 (6 bases). This CDR3 spans 14 amino acids. Germline V gene lookup returns CDR1 SEHNR and CDR2 FQNEAQ (reference sequence). V lost 2 bases to trimming and J lost 7 bases, with 9 bases between them. The CDR3 DNA is TGTGCCAGCAGCTTATTAGGGGGAAATTCACCCCTCCACTTT. Protein sequence: CASSLLGGNSPLHF.

V and J are TRBV2 and TRBJ2-5; D possibly matches TRBD1 or TRBD2 (5 bases each). CDR1 SNHLY and CDR2 FYNNEI come from the germline V gene. CDR3 length equals 13 residues. Between the trimmed V and J ends, which lost 10 bases and 1 base, there was a span of 13 bases. The CDR3 bases are TGTGCCACCCAGGGTCTAGCCCAAGAGACCCAGTACTTC. Translation gives CATQGLAQETQYF.